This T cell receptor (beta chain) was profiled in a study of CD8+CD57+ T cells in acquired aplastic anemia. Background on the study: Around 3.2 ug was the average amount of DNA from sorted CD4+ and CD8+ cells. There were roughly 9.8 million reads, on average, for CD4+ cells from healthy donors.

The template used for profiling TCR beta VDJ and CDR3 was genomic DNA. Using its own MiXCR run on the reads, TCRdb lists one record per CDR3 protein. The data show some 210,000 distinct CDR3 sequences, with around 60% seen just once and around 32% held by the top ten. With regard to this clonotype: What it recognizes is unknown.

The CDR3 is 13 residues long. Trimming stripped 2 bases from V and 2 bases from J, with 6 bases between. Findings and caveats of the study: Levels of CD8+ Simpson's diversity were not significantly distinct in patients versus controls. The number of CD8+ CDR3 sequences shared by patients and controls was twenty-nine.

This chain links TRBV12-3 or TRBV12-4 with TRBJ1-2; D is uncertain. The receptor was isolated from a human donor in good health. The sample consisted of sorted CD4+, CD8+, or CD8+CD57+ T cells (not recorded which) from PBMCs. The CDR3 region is CASSLNGNYGYTF. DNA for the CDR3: TGTGCCAGCAGTTTAAACGGAAACTATGGCTACACCTTC.